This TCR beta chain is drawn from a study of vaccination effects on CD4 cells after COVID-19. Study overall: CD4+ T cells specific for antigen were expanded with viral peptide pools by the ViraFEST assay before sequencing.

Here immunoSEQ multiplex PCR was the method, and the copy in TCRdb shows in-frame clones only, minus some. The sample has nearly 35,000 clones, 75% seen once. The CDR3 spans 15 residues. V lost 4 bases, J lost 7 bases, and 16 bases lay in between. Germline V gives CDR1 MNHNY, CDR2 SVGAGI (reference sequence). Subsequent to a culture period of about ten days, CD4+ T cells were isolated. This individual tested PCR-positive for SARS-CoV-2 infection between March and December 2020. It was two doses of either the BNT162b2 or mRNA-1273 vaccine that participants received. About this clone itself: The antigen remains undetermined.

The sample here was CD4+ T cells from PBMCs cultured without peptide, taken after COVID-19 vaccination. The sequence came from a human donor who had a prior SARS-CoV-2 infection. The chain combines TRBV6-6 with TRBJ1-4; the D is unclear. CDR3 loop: CASSSRRLPLEKLFF. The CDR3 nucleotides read TGTGCCAGCAGTTCTCGACGGCTCCCTCTTGAAAAACTGTTTTTT.